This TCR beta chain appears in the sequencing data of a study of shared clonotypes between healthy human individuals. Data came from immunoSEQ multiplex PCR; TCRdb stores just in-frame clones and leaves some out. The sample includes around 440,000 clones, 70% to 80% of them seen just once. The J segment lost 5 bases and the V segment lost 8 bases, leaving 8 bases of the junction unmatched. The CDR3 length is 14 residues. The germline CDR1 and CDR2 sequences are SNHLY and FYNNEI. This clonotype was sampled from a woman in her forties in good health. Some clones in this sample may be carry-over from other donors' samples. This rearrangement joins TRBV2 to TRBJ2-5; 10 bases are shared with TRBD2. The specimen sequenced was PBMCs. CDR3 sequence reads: CASGGLAAKETQYF. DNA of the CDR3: TGTGCCAGCGGAGGACTAGCGGCCAAGGAGACCCAGTACTTC.